The T cell receptor beta chain under discussion was sequenced for a study of T-cell reconstitution after alpha-beta-depleted transplantation in children. CDR1 is MNHNY and CDR2 is SVGAGI in the germline V gene (reference sequence). V shed 5 bases and J 7 bases; nucleotides not matched to a gene: 5. There are 13 residues in the CDR3. Researchers prepared the TCRbeta library using unique molecular identifiers, the study reports. TCRdb re-derived calls from the PCR reads in MiXCR, one entry per CDR3 protein. The sample lists fewer than 550,000 distinct CDR3 sequences, 15% to 20% occurring once. The material sequenced was PBMCs, mostly from graft donor cells, taken 360 days after TCRalphabeta/CD19-depleted stem cell transplant. This TCR derives from a boy in the first two years of life who had a stem cell transplant for Wiskott-Aldrich syndrome, so the T cells may come from the graft donor. The chain employs TRBV6-6 and TRBJ2-7; 10 nucleotides align to TRBD1. As DNA, the CDR3 is TGTGCCAGCAGTGGGGACAGGGGTTGGGAGCAGTACTTC. The encoded protein is CASSGDRGWEQYF.